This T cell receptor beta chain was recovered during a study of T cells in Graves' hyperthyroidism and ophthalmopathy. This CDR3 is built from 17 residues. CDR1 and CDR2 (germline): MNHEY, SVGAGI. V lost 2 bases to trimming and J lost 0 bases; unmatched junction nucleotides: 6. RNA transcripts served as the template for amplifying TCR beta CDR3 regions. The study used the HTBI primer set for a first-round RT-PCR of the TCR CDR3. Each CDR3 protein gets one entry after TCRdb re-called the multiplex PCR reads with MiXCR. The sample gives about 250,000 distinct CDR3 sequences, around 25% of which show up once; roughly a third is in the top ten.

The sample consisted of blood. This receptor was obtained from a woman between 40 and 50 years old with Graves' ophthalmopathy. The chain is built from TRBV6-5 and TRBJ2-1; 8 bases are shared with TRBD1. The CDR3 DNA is TGTGCCAGCAGTTACCCCAACAGGGGGAGCTCCTACAATGAGCAGTTCTTC. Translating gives CASSYPNRGSSYNEQFF.